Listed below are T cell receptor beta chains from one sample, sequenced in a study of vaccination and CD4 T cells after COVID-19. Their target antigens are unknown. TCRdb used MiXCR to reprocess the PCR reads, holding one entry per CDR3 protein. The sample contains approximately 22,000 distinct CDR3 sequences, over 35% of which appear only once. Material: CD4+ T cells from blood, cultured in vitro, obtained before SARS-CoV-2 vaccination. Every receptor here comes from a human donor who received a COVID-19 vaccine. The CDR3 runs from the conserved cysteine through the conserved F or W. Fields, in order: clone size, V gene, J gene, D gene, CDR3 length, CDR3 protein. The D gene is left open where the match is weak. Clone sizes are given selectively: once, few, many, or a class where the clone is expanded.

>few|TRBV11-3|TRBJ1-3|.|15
CASSLGGHSGNTIYF
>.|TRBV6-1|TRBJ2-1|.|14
CASSRIDNNNEQFF
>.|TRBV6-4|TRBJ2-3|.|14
CASSQRHGTDTQYF
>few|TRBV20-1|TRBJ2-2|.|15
CSAKRLTPNTGELFF
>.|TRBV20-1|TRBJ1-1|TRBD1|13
CSAPDRVGTEAFF
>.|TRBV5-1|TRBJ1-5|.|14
CASSLGGGNQPQHF
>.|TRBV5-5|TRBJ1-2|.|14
CASSLRTDNYGYTF
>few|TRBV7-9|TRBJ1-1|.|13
CASSLVREPEAFF
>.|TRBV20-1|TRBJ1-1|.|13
CSARDFGGRGAFF
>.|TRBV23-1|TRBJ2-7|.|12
CASKRTNSEQYF
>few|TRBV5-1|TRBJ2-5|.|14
CASSEGVVSETQYF
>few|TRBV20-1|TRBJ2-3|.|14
CSARGADSTDTQYF
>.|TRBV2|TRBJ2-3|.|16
CASRTSRLGGTDTQYF
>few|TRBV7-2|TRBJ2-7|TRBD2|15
CASSSYGGDGYEQYF
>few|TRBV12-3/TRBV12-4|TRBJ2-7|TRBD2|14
CASSLSGTPYEQYF
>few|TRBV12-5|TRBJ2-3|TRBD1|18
CASGLVVDGTASTDTQYF
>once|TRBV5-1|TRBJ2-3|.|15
CASSQKSSSTDTQYF
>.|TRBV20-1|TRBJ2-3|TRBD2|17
CSAEGLVSLTLTDTQYF
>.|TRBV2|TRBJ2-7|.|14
CASSEALRYYEQYF
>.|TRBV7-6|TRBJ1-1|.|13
CASSLNGGGEAFF
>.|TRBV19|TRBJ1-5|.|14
CASSVSGLGQPQHF
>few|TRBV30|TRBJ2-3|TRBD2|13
CAWSRGGQDTQYF
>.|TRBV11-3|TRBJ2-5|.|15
CASSRPVPAGETQYF
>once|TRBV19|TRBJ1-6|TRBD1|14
CASSMTGNNSPLHF
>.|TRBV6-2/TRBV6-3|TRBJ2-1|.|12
CASNSLGAEQFF
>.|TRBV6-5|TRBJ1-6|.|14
CASSYGGRNSPLHF
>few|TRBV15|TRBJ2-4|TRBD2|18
CATSRDLRASGGKNIQYF
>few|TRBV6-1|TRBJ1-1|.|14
CASSLQGVNTEAFF
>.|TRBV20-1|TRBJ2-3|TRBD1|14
CSAETGARTDTQYF
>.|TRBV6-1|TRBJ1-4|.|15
CASRGTHATNEKLFF
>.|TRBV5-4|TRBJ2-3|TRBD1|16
CASSAGGSLNTDTQYF
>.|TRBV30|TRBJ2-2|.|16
CAWKKGGQGETGELFF
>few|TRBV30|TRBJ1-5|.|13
CAWNDRLNQPQHF
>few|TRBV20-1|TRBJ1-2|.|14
CSARDPRGVDGYTF
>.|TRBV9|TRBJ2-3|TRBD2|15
CASSPNLAGSDTQYF